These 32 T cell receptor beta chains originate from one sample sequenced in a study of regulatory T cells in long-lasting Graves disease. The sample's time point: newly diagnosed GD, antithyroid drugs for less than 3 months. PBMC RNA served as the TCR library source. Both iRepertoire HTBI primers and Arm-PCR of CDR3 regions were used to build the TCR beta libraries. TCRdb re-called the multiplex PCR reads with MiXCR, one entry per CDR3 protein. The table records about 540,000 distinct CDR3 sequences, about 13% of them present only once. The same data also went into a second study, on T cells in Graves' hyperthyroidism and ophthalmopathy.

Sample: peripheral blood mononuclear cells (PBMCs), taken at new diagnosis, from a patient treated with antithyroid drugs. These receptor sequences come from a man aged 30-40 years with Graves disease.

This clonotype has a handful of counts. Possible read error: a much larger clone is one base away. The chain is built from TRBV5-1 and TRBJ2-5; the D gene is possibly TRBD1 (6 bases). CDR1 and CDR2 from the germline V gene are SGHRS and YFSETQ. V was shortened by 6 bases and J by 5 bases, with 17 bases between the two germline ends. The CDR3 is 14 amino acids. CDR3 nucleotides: TGCGCCAGCATCTCCGGCAGGGGAAAGGAGACCCAGTACTTC. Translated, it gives CASISGRGKETQYF.

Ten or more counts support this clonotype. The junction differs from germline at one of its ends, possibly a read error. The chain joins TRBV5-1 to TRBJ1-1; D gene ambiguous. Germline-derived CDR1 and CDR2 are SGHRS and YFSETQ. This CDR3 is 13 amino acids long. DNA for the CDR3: TGTGCCAGCAGCTCCGGACGGAACACTGAAGCTTTCTTT. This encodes CASSSGRNTEAFF.

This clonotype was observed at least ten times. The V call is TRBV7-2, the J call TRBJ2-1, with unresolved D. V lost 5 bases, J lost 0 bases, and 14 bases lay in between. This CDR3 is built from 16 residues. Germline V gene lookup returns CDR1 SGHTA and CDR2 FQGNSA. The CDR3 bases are TGTGCCAGCAGCCCTGGGGTTAGGGTCTCCTACAATGAGCAGTTCTTC. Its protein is CASSPGVRVSYNEQFF.

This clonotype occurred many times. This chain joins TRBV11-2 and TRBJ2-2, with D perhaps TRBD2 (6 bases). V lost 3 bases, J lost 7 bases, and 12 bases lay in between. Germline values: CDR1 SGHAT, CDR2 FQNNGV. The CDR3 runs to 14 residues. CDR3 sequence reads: CASSLTRLRGELFF. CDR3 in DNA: TGTGCCAGCAGCTTGACTAGATTACGCGGGGAGCTGTTTTTT.

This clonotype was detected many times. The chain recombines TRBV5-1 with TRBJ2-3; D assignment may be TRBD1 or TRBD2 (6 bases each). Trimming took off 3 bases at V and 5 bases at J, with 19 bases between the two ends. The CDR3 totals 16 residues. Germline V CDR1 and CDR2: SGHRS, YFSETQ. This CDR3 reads CASSSPTRGARDTQYF. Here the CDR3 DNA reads TGCGCCAGCAGCTCCCCTACTAGGGGGGCCCGAGATACGCAGTATTTT.

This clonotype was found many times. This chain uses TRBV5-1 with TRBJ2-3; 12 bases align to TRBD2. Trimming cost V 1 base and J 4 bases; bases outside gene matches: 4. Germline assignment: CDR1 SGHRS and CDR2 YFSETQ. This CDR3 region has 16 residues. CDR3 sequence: CASSLTTSGRPDTQYF. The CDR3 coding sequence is TGCGCCAGCAGCTTGACGACTAGCGGGAGACCAGATACGCAGTATTTT.

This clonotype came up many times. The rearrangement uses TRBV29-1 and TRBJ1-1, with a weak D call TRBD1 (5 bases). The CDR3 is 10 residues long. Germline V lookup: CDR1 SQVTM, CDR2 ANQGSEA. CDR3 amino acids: CTIQAEGAFF. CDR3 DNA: TGCACCATACAGGCGGAGGGTGCTTTCTTT. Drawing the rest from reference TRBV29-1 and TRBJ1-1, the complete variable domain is SAVISQKPSRDICQRGTSLTIQCQVDSQVTMMFWYRQQPGQSLTLIATANQGSEATYESGFVIDKFPISRPNLTFSTLTVSNMSPEDSSIYLCTIQAEGAFFGQGTRLTVV.

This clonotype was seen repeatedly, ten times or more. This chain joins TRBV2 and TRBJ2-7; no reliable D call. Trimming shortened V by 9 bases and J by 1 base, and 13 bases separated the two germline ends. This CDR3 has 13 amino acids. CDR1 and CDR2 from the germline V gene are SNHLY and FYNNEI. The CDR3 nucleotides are TGTGCCAGATCCAGTGACACGTCCTACGAGCAGTACTTC. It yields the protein CARSSDTSYEQYF.

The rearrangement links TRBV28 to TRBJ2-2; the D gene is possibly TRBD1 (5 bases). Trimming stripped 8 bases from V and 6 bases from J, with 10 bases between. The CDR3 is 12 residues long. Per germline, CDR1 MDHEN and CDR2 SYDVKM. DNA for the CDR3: TGTGCCAGCCAGCGACAGCCCGGGGAGCTGTTTTTT. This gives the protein CASQRQPGELFF.

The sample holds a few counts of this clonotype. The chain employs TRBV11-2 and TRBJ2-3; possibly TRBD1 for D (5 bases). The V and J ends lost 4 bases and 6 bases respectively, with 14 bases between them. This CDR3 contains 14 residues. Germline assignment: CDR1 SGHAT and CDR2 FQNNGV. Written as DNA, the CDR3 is TGTGCCAGCAGCTCTATCAGGGCCCGTGATACGCAGTATTTT. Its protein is CASSSIRARDTQYF.

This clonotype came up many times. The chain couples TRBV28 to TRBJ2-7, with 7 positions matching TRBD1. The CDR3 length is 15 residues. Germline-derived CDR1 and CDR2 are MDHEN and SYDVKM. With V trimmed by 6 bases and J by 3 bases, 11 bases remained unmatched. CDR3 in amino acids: CASSPRQGQLYEQYF. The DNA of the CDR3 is TGTGCCAGCAGCCCCCGACAGGGACAACTCTACGAGCAGTACTTC.

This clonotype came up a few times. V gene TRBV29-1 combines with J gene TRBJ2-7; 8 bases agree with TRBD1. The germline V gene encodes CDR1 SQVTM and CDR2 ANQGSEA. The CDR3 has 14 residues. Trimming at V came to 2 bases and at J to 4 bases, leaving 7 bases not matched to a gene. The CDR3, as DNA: TGCAGCGTTGAAACAGGGGGACGGGTTTACGAGCAGTACTTC. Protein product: CSVETGGRVYEQYF.

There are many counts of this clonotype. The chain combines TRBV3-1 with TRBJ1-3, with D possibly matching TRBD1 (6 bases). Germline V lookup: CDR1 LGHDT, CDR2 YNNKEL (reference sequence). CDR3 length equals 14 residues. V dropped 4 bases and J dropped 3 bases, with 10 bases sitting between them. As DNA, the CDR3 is TGTGCCAGCAGCCCTAGACAGGTTGGAAACACCATATATTTT. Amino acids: CASSPRQVGNTIYF.

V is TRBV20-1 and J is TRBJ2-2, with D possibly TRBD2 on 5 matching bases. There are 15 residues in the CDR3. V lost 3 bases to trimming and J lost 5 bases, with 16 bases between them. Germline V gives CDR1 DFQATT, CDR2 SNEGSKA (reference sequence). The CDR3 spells CSARPGIAPTGELFF. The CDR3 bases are TGCAGTGCTAGGCCGGGAATAGCACCAACCGGGGAGCTGTTTTTT.

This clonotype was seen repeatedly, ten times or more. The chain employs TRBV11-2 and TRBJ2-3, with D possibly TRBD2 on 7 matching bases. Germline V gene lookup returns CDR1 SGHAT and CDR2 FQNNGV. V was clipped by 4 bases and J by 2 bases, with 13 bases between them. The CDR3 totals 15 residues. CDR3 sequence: CASSSGAGVTDTQYF. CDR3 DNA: TGTGCCAGCAGCTCGGGGGCGGGAGTCACAGATACGCAGTATTTT.

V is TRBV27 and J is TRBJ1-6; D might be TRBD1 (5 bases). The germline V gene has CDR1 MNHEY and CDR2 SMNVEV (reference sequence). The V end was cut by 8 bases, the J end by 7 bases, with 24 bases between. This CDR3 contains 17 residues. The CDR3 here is CASPGAGGVHQNSPLHF. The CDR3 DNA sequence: TGTGCCAGCCCGGGCGCGGGGGGGGTTCATCAGAATTCACCCCTCCACTTT.

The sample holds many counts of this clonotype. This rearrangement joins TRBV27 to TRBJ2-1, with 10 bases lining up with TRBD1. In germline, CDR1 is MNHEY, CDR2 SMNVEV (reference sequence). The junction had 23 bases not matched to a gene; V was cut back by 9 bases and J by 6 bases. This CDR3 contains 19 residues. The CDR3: CARLIAGQGRARMGNEQFF. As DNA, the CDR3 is TGTGCCAGGCTAATCGCGGGACAGGGGAGGGCTCGGATGGGCAATGAGCAGTTCTTC.

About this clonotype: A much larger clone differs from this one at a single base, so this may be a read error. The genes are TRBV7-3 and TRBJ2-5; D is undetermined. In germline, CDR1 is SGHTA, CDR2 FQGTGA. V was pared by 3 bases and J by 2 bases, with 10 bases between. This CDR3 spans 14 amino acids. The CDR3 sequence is CASSFGPSQETQYF. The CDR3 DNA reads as TGTGCCAGCAGCTTTGGTCCGAGTCAAGAGACCCAGTACTTC. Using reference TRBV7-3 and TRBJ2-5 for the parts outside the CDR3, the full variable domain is GAGVSQTPSNKVTEKGKYVELRCDPISGHTALYWYRQSLGQGPEFLIYFQGTGAADDSGLPNDRFFAVRPEGSVSTLKIQRTERGDSAVYLCASSFGPSQETQYFGPGTRLLVL.

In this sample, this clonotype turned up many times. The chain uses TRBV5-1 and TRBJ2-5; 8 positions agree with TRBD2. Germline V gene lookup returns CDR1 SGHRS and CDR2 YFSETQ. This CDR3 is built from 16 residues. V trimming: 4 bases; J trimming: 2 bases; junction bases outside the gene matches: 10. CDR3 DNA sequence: TGCGCCAGCAGCCAAGCGGGAGTCCAGGGGCAAGAGACCCAGTACTTC. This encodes CASSQAGVQGQETQYF.

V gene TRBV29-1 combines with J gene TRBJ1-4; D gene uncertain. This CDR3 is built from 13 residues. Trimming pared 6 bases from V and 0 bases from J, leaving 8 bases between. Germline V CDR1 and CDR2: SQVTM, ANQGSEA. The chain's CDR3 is CSVRTATNEKLFF. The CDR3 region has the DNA TGCAGCGTCCGGACCGCAACTAATGAAAAACTGTTTTTT.

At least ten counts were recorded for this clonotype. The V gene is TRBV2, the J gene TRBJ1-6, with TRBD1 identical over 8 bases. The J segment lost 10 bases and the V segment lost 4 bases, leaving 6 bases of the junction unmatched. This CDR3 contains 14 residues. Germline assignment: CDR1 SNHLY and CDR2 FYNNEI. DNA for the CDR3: TGTGCCAGCAGTGGTTCCAGGGGGCAATCACCCCTCCACTTT. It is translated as CASSGSRGQSPLHF. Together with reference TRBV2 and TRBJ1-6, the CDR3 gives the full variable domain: EPEVTQTPSHQVTQMGQEVILRCVPISNHLYFYWYRQILGQKVEFLVSFYNNEISEKSEIFDDQFSVERPDGSNFTLKIRSTKLEDSAMYFCASSGSRGQSPLHFGNGTRLTVT.

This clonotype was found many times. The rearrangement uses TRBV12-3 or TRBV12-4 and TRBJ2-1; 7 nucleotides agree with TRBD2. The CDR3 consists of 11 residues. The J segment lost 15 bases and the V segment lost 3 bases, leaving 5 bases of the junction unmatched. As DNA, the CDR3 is TGTGCCAGCAGTTTTCGAGCGGGACCGTTCTTC. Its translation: CASSFRAGPFF.

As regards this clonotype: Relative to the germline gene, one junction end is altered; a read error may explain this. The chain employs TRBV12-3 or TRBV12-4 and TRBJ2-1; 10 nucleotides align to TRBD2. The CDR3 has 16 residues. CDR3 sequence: CASSAQAGGIHNERFF. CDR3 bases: TGTGCCAGCAGTGCCCAAGCGGGAGGGATACACAATGAGCGGTTCTTC.

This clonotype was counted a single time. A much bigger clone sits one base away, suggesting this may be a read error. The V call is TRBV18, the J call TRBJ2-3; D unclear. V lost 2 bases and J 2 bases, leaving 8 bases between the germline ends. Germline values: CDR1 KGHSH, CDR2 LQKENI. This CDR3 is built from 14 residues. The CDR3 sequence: CASSPGQHTDTQYF. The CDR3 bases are TGTGCCAGCTCACCAGGGCAGCACACAGATACGCAGTATTTT.

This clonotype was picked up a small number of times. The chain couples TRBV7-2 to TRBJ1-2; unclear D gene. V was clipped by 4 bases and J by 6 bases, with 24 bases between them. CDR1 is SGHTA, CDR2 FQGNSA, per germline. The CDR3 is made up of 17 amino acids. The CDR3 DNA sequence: TGTGCCAGCAGCTCAAAAACTCCCTCTTTTCAGCTGCATGGCTACACCTTC. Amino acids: CASSSKTPSFQLHGYTF.

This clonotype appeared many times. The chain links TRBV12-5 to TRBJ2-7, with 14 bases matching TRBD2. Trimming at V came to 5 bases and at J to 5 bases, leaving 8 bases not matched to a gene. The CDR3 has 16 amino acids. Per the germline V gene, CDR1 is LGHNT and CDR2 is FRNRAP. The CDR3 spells CASGAAGLAGANEQYF. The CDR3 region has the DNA TGTGCTAGTGGTGCAGCGGGACTAGCGGGAGCTAACGAGCAGTACTTC.

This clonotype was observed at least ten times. CDR3 sequence: CASSLEIFDEQFF. CDR3 in DNA: TGTGCCAGCAGCTTAGAGATATTCGATGAGCAGTTCTTC. The chain recombines TRBV11-2 with TRBJ2-1; D call uncertain. The germline gives CDR1 SGHAT, CDR2 FQNNGV. The CDR3 consists of 13 residues. The ends were cut back, 0 bases at V and 8 bases at J, with 8 bases in the middle. Full variable domain (missing parts from reference TRBV11-2 and TRBJ2-1): EAGVAQSPRYKIIEKRQSVAFWCNPISGHATLYWYQQILGQGPKLLIQFQNNGVVDDSQLPKDRFSAERLKGVDSTLKIQPAKLEDSAVYLCASSLEIFDEQFFGPGTRLTVL.

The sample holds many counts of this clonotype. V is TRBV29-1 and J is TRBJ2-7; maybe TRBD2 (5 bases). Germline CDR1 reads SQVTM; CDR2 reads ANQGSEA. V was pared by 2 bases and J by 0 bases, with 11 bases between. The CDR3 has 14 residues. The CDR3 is CSVELGESSYEQYF. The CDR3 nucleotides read TGCAGCGTTGAACTCGGGGAGAGCTCCTACGAGCAGTACTTC.

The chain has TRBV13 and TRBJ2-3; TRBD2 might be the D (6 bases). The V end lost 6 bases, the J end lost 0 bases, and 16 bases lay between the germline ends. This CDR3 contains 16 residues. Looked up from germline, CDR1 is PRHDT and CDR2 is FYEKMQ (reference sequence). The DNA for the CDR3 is TGTGCCAGCAGTAAGCGGGTGGGGTCTAGCACAGATACGCAGTATTTT. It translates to CASSKRVGSSTDTQYF.

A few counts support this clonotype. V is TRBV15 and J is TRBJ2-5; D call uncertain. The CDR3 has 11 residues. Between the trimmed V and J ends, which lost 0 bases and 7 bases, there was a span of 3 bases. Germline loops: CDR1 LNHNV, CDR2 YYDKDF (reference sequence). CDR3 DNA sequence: TGTGCCACCAGCAGAGATTTGACCCAGTACTTC. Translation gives CATSRDLTQYF.

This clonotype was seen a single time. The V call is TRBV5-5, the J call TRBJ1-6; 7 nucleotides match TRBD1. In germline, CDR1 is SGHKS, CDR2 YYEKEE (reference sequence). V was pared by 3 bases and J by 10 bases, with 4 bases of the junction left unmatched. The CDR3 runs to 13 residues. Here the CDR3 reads CASSSGGRSPLHF. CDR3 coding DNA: TGTGCCAGCAGCTCAGGGGGGCGGTCACCCCTCCACTTT. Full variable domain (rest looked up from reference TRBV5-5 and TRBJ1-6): DAGVTQSPTHLIKTRGQQVTLRCSPISGHKSVSWYQQVLGQGPQFIFQYYEKEERGRGNFPDRFSARQFPNYSSELNVNALLLGDSALYLCASSSGGRSPLHFGNGTRLTVT.

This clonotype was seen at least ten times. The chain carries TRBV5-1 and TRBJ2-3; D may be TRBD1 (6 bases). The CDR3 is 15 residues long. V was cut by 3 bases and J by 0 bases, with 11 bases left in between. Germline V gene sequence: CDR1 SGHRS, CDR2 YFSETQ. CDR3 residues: CASSSGHLSTDTQYF. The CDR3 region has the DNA TGCGCCAGCAGCTCGGGACACTTGAGCACAGATACGCAGTATTTT.